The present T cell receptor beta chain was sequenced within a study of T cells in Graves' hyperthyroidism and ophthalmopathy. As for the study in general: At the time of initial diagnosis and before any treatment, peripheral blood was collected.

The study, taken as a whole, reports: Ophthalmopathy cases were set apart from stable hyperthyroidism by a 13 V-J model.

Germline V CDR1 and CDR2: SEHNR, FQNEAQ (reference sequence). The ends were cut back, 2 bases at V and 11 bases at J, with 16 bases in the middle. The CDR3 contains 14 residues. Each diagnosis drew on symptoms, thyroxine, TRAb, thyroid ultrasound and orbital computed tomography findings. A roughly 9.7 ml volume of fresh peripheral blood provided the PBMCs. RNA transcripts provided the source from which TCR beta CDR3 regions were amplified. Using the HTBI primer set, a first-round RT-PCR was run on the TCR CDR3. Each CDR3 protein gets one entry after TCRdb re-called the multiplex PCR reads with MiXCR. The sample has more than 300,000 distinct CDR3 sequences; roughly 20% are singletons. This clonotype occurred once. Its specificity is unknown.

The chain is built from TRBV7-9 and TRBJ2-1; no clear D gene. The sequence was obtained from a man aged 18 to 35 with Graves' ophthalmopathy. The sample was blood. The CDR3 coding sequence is TGTGCCAGCAGCTTACTACCCCCAGGAGCGAAGCAGTTCTTC. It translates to CASSLLPPGAKQFF.